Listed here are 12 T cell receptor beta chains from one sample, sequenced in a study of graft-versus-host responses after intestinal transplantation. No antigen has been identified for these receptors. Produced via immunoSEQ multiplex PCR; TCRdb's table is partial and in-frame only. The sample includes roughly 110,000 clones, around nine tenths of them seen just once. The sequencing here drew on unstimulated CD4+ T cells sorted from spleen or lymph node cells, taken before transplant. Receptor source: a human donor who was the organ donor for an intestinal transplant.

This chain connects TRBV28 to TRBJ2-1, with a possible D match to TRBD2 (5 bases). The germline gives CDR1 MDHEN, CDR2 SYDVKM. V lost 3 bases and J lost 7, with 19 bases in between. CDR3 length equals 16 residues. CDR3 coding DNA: TGTGCCAGCAGTTTTGGTTATACCCGGGAAGGAAATGAGCAGTTCTTC. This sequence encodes CASSFGYTREGNEQFF.

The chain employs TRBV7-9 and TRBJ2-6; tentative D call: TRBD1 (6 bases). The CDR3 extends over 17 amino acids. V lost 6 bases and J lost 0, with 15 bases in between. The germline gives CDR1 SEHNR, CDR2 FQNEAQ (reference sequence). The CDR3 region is CASSLSGQISGANVLTF. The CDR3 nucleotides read TGTGCCAGCAGTCTATCCGGACAGATCTCTGGGGCCAACGTCCTGACTTTC. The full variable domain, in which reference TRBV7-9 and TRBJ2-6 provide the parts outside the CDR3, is DTGVSQNPRHKITKRGQNVTFRCDPISEHNRLYWYRQTLGQGPEFLTYFQNEAQLEKSRLLSDRFSAERPKGSFSTLEIQRTEQGDSAMYLCASSLSGQISGANVLTFGAGSRLTVL.

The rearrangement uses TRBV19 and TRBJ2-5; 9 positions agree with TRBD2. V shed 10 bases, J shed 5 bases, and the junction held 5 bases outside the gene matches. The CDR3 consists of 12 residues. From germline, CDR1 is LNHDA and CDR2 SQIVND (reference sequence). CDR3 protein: CATEAGGETQYF. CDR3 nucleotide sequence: TGTGCCACTGAGGCGGGGGGGGAGACCCAGTACTTC.

CDR3 residues: CSAQMNTEAFF. The CDR3 region has the DNA TGCAGTGCCCAGATGAACACTGAAGCTTTCTTT. The chain has TRBV20-1 and TRBJ1-1; D unresolved. The V and J ends lost 6 bases and 0 bases respectively, with 5 bases between them. CDR3 size: 11 residues. Germline V gives CDR1 DFQATT, CDR2 SNEGSKA (reference sequence).

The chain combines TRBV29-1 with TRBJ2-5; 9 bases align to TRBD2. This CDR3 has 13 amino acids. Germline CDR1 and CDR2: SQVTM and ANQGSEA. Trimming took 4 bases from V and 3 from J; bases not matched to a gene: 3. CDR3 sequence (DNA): TGCAGCGTTGGGCGACTAGCGGAAGAGACCCAGTACTTC. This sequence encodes CSVGRLAEETQYF.

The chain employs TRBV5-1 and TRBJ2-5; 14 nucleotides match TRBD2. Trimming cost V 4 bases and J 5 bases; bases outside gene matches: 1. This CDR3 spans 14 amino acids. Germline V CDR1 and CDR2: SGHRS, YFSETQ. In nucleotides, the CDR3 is TGCGCCAGCAGCGGGACTAGCGGGAGTGAGACCCAGTACTTC. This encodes CASSGTSGSETQYF.

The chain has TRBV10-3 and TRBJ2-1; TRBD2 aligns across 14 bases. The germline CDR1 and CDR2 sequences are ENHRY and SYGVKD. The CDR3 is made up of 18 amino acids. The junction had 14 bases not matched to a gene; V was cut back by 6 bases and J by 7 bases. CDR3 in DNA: TGTGCCATCAGACCCTCCAGCCCCGGGACTAGCGGGAGTAATGAGCAGTTCTTC. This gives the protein CAIRPSSPGTSGSNEQFF.

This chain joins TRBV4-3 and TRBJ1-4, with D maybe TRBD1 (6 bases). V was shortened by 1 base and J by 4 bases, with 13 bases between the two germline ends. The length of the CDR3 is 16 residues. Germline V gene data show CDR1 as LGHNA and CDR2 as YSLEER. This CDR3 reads CASSQGWGPDNEKLFF. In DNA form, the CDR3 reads TGCGCCAGCAGCCAAGGATGGGGGCCGGATAATGAAAAACTGTTTTTT.

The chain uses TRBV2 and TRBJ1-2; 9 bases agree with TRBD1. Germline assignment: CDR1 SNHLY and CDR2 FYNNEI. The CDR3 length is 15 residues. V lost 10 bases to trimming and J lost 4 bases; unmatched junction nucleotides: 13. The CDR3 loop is CATQLEQGAGYGYTF. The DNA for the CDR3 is TGTGCCACCCAACTAGAACAGGGGGCGGGCTATGGCTACACCTTC.

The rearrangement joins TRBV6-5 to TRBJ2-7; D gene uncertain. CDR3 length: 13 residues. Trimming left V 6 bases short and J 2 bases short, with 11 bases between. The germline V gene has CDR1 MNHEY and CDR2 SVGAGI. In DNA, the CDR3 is TGTGCCAGCAGACGTTTACAAACCTACGAGCAGTACTTC. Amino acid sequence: CASRRLQTYEQYF.

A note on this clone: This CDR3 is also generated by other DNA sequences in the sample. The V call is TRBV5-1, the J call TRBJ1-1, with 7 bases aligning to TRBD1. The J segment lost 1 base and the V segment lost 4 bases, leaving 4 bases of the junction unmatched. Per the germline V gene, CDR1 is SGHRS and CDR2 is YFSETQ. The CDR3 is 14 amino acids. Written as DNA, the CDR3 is TGCGCCAGCAGCCTCGGGACAGCGAACACTGAAGCTTTCTTT. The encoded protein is CASSLGTANTEAFF.

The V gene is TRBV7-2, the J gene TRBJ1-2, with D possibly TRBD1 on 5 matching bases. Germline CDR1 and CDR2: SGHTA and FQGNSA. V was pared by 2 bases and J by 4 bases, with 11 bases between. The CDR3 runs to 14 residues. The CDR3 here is CASSLSREAYGYTF. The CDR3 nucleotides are TGTGCCAGCAGCTTAAGCAGGGAAGCCTATGGCTACACCTTC.